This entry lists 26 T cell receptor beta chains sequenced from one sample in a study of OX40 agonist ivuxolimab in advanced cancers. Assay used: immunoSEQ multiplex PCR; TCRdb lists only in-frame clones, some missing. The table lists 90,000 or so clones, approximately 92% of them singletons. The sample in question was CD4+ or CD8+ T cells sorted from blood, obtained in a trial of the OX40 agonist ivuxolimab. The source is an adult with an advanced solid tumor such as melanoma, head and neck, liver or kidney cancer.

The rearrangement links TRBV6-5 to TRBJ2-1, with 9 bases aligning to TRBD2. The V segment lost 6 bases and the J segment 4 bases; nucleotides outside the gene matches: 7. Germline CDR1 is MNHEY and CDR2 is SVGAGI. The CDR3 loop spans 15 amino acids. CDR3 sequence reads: CASSRSGGPYNEQFF. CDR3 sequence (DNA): TGTGCCAGCAGCCGTAGCGGGGGTCCATACAATGAGCAGTTCTTC.

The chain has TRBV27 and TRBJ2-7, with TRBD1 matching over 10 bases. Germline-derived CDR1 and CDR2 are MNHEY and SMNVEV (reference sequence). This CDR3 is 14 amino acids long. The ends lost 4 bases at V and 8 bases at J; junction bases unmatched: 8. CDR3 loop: CASSSAGTGAKQYF. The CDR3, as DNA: TGTGCCAGCAGTTCAGCCGGGACAGGGGCAAAGCAGTACTTC.

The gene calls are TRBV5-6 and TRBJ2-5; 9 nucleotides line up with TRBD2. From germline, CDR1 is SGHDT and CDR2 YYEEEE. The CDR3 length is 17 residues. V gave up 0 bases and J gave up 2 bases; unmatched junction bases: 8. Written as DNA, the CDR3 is TGTGCCAGCAGCTTGGGCCCCTTAGCGGGAGTGCAAGAGACCCAGTACTTC. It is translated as CASSLGPLAGVQETQYF.

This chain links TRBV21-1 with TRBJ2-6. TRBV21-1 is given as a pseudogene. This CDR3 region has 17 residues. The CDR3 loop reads CASSSQAGNSGANVLTF. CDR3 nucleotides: TGTGCCAGCAGCTCCCAGGCTGGGAACTCTGGGGCCAACGTCCTGACTTTC.

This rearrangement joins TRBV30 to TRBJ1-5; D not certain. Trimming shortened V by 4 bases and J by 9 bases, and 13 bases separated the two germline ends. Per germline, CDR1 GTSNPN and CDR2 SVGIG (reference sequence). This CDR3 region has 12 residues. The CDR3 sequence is CAWNDPPRPQHF. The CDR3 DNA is TGTGCCTGGAACGATCCACCGCGGCCCCAGCATTTT.

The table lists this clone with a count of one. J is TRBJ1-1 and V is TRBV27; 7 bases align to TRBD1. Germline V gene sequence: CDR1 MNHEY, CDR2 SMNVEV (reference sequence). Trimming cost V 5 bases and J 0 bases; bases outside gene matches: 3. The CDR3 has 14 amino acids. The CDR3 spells CASSLQGLNTEAFF. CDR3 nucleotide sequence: TGTGCCAGCAGTCTACAGGGGCTGAACACTGAAGCTTTCTTT.

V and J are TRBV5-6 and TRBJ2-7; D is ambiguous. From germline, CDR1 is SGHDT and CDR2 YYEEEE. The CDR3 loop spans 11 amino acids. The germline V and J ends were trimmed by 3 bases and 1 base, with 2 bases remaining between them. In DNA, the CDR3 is TGTGCCAGCAGCTCTTCCTACGAGCAGTACTTC. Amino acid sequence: CASSSSYEQYF.

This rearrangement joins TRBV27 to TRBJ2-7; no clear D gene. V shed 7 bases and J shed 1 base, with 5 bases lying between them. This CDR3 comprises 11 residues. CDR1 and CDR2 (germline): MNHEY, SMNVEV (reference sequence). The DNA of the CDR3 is TGTGCCAGCACCAATTCCTACGAGCAGTACTTC. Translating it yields CASTNSYEQYF.

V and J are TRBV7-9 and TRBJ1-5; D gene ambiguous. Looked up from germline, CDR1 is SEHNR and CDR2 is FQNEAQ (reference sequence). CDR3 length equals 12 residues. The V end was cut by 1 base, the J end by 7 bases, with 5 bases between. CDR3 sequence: CASSLGSQPQHF. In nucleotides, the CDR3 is TGTGCCAGCAGCTTAGGGAGCCAGCCCCAGCATTTT.

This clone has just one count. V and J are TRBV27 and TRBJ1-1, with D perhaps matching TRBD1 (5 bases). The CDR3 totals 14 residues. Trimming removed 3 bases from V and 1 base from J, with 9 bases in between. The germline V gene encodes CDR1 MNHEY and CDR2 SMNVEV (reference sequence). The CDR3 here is CASSFRGTNTEAFF. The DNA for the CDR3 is TGTGCCAGCAGTTTTAGGGGAACGAACACTGAAGCTTTCTTT.

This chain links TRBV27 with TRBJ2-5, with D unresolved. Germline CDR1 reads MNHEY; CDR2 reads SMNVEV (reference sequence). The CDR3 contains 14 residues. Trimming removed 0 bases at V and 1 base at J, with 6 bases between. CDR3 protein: CASSLSWSQETQYF. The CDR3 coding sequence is TGTGCCAGCAGTTTATCCTGGAGCCAAGAGACCCAGTACTTC.

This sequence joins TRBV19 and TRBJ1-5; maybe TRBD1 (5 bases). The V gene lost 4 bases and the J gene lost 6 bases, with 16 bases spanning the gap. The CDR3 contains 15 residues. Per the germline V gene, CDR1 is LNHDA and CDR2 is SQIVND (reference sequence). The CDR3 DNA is TGTGCCAGTAGTAGGGAGGGGAGTATATCTCAGCCCCAGCATTTT. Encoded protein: CASSREGSISQPQHF.

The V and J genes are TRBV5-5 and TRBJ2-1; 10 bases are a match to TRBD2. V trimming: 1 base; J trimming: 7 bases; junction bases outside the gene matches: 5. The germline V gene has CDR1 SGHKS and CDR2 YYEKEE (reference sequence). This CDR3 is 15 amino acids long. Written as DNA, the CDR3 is TGTGCCAGCAGCTTGAGGCTAGCGGGAGCAAATGAGCAGTTCTTC. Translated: CASSLRLAGANEQFF.

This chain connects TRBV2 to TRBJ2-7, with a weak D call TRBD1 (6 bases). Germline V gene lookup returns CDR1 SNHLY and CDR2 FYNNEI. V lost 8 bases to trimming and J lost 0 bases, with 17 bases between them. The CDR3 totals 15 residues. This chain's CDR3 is CASQLADSSSYEQYF. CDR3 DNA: TGTGCCAGCCAGTTGGCGGACAGCAGCTCCTACGAGCAGTACTTC.

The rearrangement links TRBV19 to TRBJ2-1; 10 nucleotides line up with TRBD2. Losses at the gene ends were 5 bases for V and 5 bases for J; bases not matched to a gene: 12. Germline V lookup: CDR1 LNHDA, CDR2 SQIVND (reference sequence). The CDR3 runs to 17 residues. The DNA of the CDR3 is TGTGCCAGTAGTTGGACGCTAGCGGGAGAGGCTAACAATGAGCAGTTCTTC. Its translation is CASSWTLAGEANNEQFF. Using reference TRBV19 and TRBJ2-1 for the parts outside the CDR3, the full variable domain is DGGITQSPKYLFRKEGQNVTLSCEQNLNHDAMYWYRQDPGQGLRLIYYSQIVNDFQKGDIAEGYSVSREKKESFPLTVTSAQKNPTAFYLCASSWTLAGEANNEQFFGPGTRLTVL.

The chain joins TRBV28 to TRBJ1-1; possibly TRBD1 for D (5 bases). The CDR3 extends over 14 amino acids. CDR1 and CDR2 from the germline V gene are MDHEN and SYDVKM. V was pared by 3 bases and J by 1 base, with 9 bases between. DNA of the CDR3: TGTGCCAGCAGTTTTAGGGGAGGGAACACTGAAGCTTTCTTT. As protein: CASSFRGGNTEAFF.

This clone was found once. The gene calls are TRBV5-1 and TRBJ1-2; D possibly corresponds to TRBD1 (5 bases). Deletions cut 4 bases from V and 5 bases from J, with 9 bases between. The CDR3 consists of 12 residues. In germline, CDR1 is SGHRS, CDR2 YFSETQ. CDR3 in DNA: TGCGCCAGCAGCCAGGGAGGGTATGGCTACACCTTC. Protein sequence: CASSQGGYGYTF.

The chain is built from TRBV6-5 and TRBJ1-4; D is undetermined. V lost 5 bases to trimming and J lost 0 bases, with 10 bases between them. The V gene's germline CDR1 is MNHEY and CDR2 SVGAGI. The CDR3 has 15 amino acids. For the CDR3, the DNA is TGTGCCAGCAGTGGACCGATTGCAACTAATGAAAAACTGTTTTTT. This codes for CASSGPIATNEKLFF.

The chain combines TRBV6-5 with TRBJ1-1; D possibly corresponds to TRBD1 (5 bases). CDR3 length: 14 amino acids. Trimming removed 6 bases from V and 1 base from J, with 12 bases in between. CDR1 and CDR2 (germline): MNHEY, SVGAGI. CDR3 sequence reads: CASSPGGGNTEAFF. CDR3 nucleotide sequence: TGTGCCAGCAGCCCGGGGGGAGGGAACACTGAAGCTTTCTTT.

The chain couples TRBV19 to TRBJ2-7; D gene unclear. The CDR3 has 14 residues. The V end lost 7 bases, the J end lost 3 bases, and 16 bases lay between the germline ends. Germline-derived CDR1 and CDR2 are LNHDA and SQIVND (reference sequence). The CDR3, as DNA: TGTGCCAGTACCCTCGGGTGGGGTAACTACGAGCAGTACTTC. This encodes CASTLGWGNYEQYF.

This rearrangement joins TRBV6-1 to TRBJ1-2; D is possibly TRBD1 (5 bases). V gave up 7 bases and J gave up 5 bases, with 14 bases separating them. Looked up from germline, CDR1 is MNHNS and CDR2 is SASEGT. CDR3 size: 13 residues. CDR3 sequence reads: CASTQGTAYGYTF. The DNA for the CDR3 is TGTGCCAGCACTCAGGGCACAGCGTATGGCTACACCTTC.

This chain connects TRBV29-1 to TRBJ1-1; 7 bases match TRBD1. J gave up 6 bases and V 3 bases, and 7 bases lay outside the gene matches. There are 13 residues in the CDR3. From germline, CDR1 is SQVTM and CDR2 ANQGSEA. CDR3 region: CSVDTGESAEAFF. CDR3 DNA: TGCAGCGTTGATACAGGGGAGAGCGCTGAAGCTTTCTTT.

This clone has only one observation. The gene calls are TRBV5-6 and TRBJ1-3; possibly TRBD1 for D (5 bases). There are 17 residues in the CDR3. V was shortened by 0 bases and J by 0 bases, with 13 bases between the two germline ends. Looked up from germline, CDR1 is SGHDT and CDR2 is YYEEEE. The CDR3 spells CASSLGRGRFSGNTIYF. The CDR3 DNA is TGTGCCAGCAGCTTGGGGAGGGGCCGCTTCTCTGGAAACACCATATATTTT.

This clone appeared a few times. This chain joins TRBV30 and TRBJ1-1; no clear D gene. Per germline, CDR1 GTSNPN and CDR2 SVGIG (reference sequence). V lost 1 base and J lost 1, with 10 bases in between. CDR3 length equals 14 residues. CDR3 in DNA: TGTGCCTGGAGTGGCCCCCCGAGGAACACTGAAGCTTTCTTT. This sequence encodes CAWSGPPRNTEAFF. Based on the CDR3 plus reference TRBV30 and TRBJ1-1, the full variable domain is SQTIHQWPATLVQPVGSPLSLECTVEGTSNPNLYWYRQAAGRGLQLLFYSVGIGQISSEVPQNLSASRPQDRQFILSSKKLLLSDSGFYLCAWSGPPRNTEAFFGQGTRLTVV.

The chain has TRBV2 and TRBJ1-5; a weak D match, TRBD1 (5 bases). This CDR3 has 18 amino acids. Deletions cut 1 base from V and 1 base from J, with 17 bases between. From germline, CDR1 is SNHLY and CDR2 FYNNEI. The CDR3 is CASSEGGRAGISNQPQHF. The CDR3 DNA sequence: TGTGCCAGCAGTGAAGGGGGACGGGCCGGCATAAGCAATCAGCCCCAGCATTTT.

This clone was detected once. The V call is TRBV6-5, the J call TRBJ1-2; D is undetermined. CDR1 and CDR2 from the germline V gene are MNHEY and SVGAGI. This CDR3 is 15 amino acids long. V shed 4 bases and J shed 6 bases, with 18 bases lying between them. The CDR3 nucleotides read TGTGCCAGCAGTTCAAGGGCAGCCGAGTACGATGGCTACACCTTC. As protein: CASSSRAAEYDGYTF.